This T cell receptor (beta chain) emerged from a study of CD8 T cells in ankylosing spondylitis. Study-wide results and caveats: CD8+ disease-linked clones were present at relatively low frequencies in blood. Blood from ankylosing spondylitis patients appeared to carry a characteristic roughly 8-variant TCR beta motif.

This clonotype was counted at least ten times. Its target is not known. This CDR3 spans 15 amino acids. Per the germline V gene, CDR1 is MNHNS and CDR2 is SASEGT. The V gene end was trimmed by 6 bases and the J gene end by 3 bases; junction bases not matched to a gene: 7. TCRdb recomputed calls from the 5' RACE reads with MiXCR, one row per CDR3 protein. The table lists about 240,000 distinct CDR3 sequences, over 8.5% of them singletons, with over 6.5% in the top ten. The sequence was obtained from a male donor with ankylosing spondylitis or in good health (not recorded which). Specimen: blood, either unsorted or a sorted T cell fraction (not recorded which). V and J are TRBV6-1 and TRBJ2-2; 7 nucleotides match TRBD1. CDR3 in DNA: TGTGCCAGCAGCGTTCGACAGGGCTACACCGGGGAGCTGTTTTTT. Translation gives CASSVRQGYTGELFF.